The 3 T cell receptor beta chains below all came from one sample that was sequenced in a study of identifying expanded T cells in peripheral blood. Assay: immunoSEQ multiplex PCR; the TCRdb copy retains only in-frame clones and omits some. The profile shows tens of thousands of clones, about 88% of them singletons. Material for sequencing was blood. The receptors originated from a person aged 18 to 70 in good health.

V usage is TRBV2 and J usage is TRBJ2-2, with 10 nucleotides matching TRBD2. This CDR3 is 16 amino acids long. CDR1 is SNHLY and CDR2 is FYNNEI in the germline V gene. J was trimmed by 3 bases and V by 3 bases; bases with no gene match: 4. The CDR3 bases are TGTGCCAGCAGTGATGTGAGCGGGAGGGACACCGGGGAGCTGTTTTTT. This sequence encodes CASSDVSGRDTGELFF.

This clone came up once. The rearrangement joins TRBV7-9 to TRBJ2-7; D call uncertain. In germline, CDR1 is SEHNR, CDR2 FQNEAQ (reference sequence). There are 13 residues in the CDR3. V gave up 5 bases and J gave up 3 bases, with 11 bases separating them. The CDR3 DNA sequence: TGTGCCAGCAGCAAGTTGGTAGGCTACGAGCAGTACTTC. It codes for CASSKLVGYEQYF. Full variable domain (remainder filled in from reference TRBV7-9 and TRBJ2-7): DTGVSQNPRHKITKRGQNVTFRCDPISEHNRLYWYRQTLGQGPEFLTYFQNEAQLEKSRLLSDRFSAERPKGSFSTLEIQRTEQGDSAMYLCASSKLVGYEQYFGPGTRLTVT.

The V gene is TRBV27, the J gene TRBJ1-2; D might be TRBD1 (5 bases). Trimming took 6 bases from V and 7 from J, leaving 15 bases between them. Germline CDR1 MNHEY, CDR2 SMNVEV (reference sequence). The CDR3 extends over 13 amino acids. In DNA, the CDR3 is TGTGCCAGCAGCCTAAGGGGCGGGTTTGGCTACACCTTC. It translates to CASSLRGGFGYTF.